These 8 T cell receptor delta chains came from one sample sequenced in a study of γδ T cells in repeated Plasmodium falciparum infection. Bulk repertoires came from Vgamma9/Vdelta2+ or Vdelta2-negative gammadelta T cells flow-sorted from PBMC. TCRdb applied CATT to the multiplex PCR reads for clone calling. In the table there are 90,000 to 95,000 delta-chain clones, approximately 0.92% of which are singletons. The specimen was gamma-delta T cells from blood. These receptors were taken from a pool of human donors (malaria-infected and uninfected, not separated).

This clone was seen a handful of times. TCRdb assigns this DNA the protein of a much larger clone, which departs from its translation at residue 4; this likely reflects a read error, and the protein shown comes from translating the DNA. The V call is TRDV2, the J call TRDJ1; a possible D gene is TRDD3 (6 bases). Here the J gene was assigned by germline matching of the DNA, as TCRdb has none. Trimming stripped 5 bases from V and 2 bases from J, with 20 bases between. The CDR3 loop spans 16 amino acids. Germline values: CDR1 GEAIGNYY, CDR2 EKD. CDR3 DNA sequence: TGTGCCTGTGGCTCCCTGGGGCCTACCGGGACCGATAAACTCATCTTT. It translates to CACGSLGPTGTDKLIF.

A remark on this clone: TCRdb's protein, taken from a much larger clone, differs from this DNA's translation at residue 12, likely owing to a read error; the protein displayed comes from the DNA. The V gene is TRDV2, the J gene TRDJ1; possibly TRDD2 for D (5 bases). TCRdb is silent on the J gene; assignment here came from matching the DNA to germline. Germline V gives CDR1 GEAIGNYY, CDR2 EKD. The CDR3 length is 20 residues. With 3 bases removed from V and 0 bases from J, the gap between germline ends came to 28 bases. This CDR3 reads CACDRWAPTLDPTYTDKLIF. In DNA, the CDR3 is TGTGCCTGTGACCGATGGGCCCCTACTCTAGACCCGACGTACACCGATAAACTCATCTTT.

To note about this clone: The protein that TCRdb holds for this DNA derives from a much larger clone and differs from the translated DNA at residue 5, which likely indicates a read error; the protein shown here is translated from the DNA. The chain employs TRDV1 and TRDJ1; TRDD3 agrees at 9 bases. With 4 bases clipped from V and 4 bases from J, the junction kept 13 bases outside the gene matches. CDR3 length: 17 residues. CDR1 is TSWWSYY, CDR2 QGS, per germline. The CDR3 nucleotides read TGTGCTCTTGGGGGTTCTACGGGGATACGATACAGCGATAAACTCATCTTT. It yields the protein CALGGSTGIRYSDKLIF.

This clone was counted between two and nine times. A single base is all that separates this from a far larger clone, so a read error is likely. The same CDR3 arises from other DNA sequences in this sample as well. The chain carries TRDV1 and TRDJ1; TRDD3 is a possible D gene (6 bases). The J gene was not available in TCRdb and was assigned here by matching the DNA to germline segments. V lost 1 base and J lost 2, with 23 bases in between. The CDR3 has 19 residues. Per the germline V gene, CDR1 is TSWWSYY and CDR2 is QGS. The CDR3 DNA follows: TGTGCTCTTGGGGAACGCGGCCTCCCCGGGGGACTCGCTACCGATAAACTCATCTTT. This sequence encodes CALGERGLPGGLATDKLIF.

With regard to this clone: TCRdb's protein, taken from a much larger clone, differs from this DNA's translation at residue 14, likely owing to a read error; the protein displayed comes from the DNA. This chain uses TRDV1 with TRDJ1, with D perhaps TRDD2 (6 bases). Because TCRdb records no J gene, it was assigned here through a match of the DNA to germline. The CDR3 sequence is 25 residues long. Trimming removed 3 bases from V and 1 base from J, with 42 bases in between. CDR1 is TSWWSYY, CDR2 QGS, per germline. Here the CDR3 reads CALGDRGVWSFPLEQGVPRTDKLIF. CDR3 nucleotide sequence: TGTGCTCTTGGGGACAGAGGAGTTTGGTCCTTCCCACTGGAGCAAGGGGTTCCACGCACCGATAAACTCATCTTT.

About this clone itself: The translation of this DNA and the TCRdb protein of a much larger clone differ at residue 10, probably owing to a read error; the protein shown here is translated from the DNA. The CDR3 sequence is CALVPTPSEEIREIRELIF. CDR3 in DNA: TGTGCTCTTGTCCCGACCCCCTCAGAGGAGATACGCGAGATCCGGGAACTCATCTTT. The chain has TRDV1 and TRDJ1, with D possibly TRDD3 on 6 matching bases. The J gene was not available in TCRdb and was assigned here by matching the DNA to germline segments. This CDR3 comprises 19 residues. CDR1 and CDR2 from the germline V gene are TSWWSYY and QGS. Trimming removed 7 bases at V and 9 bases at J, with 36 bases between.

This clone has at least ten counts. A far bigger clonotype differs at one base, so this is likely a read error. This CDR3 is also generated by other DNA sequences in the sample. V and J are TRDV2 and TRDJ1; 13 bases are a match to TRDD3. The CDR3 extends over 16 amino acids. Germline CDR1 and CDR2: GEAIGNYY and EKD. The CDR3 spells CACDTVTGGYADKLIF. As DNA, the CDR3 is TGTGCCTGTGACACCGTTACTGGGGGATACGCCGATAAGCTCATCTTT.

This clone turned up a few times. Given a far larger clone just one base away, this is likely a sequencing read error. This same CDR3 is encoded by further DNA sequences in the sample. The chain joins TRDV2 to TRDJ1; 12 nucleotides match TRDD3. Matching the DNA to germline supplied the J gene, which TCRdb does not give. The junction had 15 bases not matched to a gene; V was cut back by 0 bases and J by 8 bases. CDR1 and CDR2 from the germline V gene are GEAIGNYY and EKD. This CDR3 has 18 amino acids. The CDR3: CACDTVGLGDTGRGKLIF. Written as DNA, the CDR3 is TGTGCCTGTGACACCGTCGGACTGGGGGATACTGGCCGGGGAAAACTCATCTTT.